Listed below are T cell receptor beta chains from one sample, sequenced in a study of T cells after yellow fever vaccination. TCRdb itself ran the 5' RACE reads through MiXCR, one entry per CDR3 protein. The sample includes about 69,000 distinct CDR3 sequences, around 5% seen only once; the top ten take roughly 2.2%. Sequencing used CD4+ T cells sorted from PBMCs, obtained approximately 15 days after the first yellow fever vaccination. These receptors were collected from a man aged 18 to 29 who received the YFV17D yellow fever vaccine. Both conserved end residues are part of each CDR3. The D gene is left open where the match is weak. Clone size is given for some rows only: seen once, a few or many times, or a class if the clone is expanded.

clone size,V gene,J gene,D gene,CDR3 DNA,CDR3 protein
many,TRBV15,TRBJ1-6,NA,TGTGCCACCAGCAGAGATCTACGGCGGGAGGATTCACCCCTCCACTTT,CATSRDLRREDSPLHF
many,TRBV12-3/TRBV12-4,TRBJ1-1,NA,TGTGCCAGCAAACTAGACCCCCGGAGCACTGAAGCTTTCTTT,CASKLDPRSTEAFF
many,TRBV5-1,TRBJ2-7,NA,TGCGCCAGCAGCTTGGTTGGAGGGTTGGGAGCCTACGAGCAGTACTTC,CASSLVGGLGAYEQYF
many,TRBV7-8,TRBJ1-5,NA,TGTGCCAGCAGCCCCAACTCGGCCGGCAGGTTAAACCAGCATTTT,CASSPNSAGRLNQHF
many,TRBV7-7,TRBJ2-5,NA,TGTGCCAGCAGCTTGTTGGGGAAACAAGAGACCCAGTACTTC,CASSLLGKQETQYF
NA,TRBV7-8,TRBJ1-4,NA,TGTGCCAGCAGCTTAGTGGGGGCTGGGAATGAAAAACTGTTTTTT,CASSLVGAGNEKLFF
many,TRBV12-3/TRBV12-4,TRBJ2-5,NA,TGTGCCAGCAGTTGGACTTCTCAAGAGACCCAGTACTTC,CASSWTSQETQYF
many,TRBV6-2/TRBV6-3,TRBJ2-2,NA,TGTGCCAGCAGTTCATTGCCAGGGACCGGGGAGCTGTTTTTT,CASSSLPGTGELFF
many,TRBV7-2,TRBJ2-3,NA,TGTGCCAGCAGCTTCCGTGGAGATACGCAGTATTTT,CASSFRGDTQYF
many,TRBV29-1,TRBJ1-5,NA,TGCAGCGTTGGCCAGGGCAATCAGCCCCAGCATTTT,CSVGQGNQPQHF
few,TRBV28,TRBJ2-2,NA,TGTGCCAGCAGTTCCCTAGCGACGGGTACCGTGACCGGGGAGCTGTTTTTT,CASSSLATGTVTGELFF
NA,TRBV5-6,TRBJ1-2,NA,TGTGCCATCAGCCCCGGGCTCCTCTGCTACACCTTC,CAISPGLLCYTF
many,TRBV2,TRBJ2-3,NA,TGTGCCAGCCTTGAAAGACGGACAGATACGCAGTATTTT,CASLERRTDTQYF
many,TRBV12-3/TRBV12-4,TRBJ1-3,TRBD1,TGTGCCAGCACCTACAGGGGATACCCTGGAAACACCATATATTTT,CASTYRGYPGNTIYF
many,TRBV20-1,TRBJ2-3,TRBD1,TGCAGTGCTCCGGACAGGGGACTCCCTACGCAGTATTTT,CSAPDRGLPTQYF
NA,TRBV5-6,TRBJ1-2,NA,TGTGCCAGCAGCCCCGGACTCTATTGCTACACCTTC,CASSPGLYCYTF
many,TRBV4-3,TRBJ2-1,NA,TGCGCCAGCAGCCCCCTAGAGGGGAGTTACAATGAGCAGTTCTTC,CASSPLEGSYNEQFF
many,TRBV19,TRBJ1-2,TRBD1,TGTGCCAGTAGTGTGACAGGGAGTCCTCCTGGCTACACCTTC,CASSVTGSPPGYTF
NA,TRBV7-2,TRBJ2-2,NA,TGTGCCAGCGGGAAGGCCTCCGGGGAGCTGTTTTTT,CASGKASGELFF
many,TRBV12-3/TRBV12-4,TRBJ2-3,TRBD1,TGTGCCAGCAGCTTTAGGGGGCGACCCCCAGATACGCAGTATTTT,CASSFRGRPPDTQYF
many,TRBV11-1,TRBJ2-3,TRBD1,TGTGCCAGCAGCCGGGACAGGGGCACAGATACGCAGTATTTT,CASSRDRGTDTQYF
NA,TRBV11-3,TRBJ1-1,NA,TGTGCCAGCGGGCAGGGTAGTTTGACTGAAGCTTTCTTT,CASGQGSLTEAFF
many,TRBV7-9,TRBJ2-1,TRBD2,TGTGCCAGCAGCTCCGAGCGGGGAAGCTCCTACAATGAGCAGTTCTTC,CASSSERGSSYNEQFF
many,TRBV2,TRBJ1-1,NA,TGTGCCAGCAGGGTGGAACAGGGGAACACTGAAGCTTTCTTT,CASRVEQGNTEAFF
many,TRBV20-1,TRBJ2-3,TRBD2,TGCAGTGCCCCGATCGCCGGGACTAGCGGGGGGGGGTCAGATACGCAGTATTTT,CSAPIAGTSGGGSDTQYF
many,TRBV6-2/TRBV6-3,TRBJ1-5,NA,TGTGCCAGCAGTTACGGGCAAAGAAATCAGCCCCAGCATTTT,CASSYGQRNQPQHF
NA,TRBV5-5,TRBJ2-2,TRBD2,TGTGCCAGCAGCTTGTTTTCGGGGGGCACCGGGGAGCTGTTTTTT,CASSLFSGGTGELFF
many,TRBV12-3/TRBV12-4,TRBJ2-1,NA,TGTGCCAGCAGTTTTAAATTGAACACTCTCAATGAGCAGTTCTTC,CASSFKLNTLNEQFF
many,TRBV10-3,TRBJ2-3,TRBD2,TGTGCCACTCTAGCGGGGAACACAGATACGCAGTATTTT,CATLAGNTDTQYF
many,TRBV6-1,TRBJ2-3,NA,TGTGCCAGCAGGGCGCTACGGGCAGGGCACCCAGATACGCAGTATTTT,CASRALRAGHPDTQYF
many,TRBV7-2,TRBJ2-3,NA,TGTGCCAGCAGCTTAGGACACCTCACAGATACGCAGTATTTT,CASSLGHLTDTQYF
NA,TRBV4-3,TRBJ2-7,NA,TGCGCCAGCAGCATGCAAAAAGGGGGGCGCGAGCAGTACTTC,CASSMQKGGREQYF
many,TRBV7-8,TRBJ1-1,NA,TGTGCCAGCAGCTTAGGGGCGATAACAATGAACACTGAAGCTTTCTTT,CASSLGAITMNTEAFF
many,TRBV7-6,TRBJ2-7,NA,TGTGCCAGCAGCCGACAAGGCGAGCAGTACTTC,CASSRQGEQYF
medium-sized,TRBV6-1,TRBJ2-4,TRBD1,TGTGCCAGTGACAGGGGGCTCCTAGGGAACATTCAGTACTTC,CASDRGLLGNIQYF
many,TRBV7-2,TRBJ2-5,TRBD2,TGTGCCAGCAGCTTCCCCGGGGACGGGGGGGTAGAGACCCAGTACTTC,CASSFPGDGGVETQYF
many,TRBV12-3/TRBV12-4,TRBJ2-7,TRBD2,TGTGCCAGCAGTTTATCGTCGGGGGGGTACGAGCAGTACTTC,CASSLSSGGYEQYF
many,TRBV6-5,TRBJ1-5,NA,TGTGCCAGCAGGGCGGCCGTTACTAGCAATCAGCCCCAGCATTTT,CASRAAVTSNQPQHF
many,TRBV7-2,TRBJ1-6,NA,TGTGCCAGCAGCTTATCTTCACCCCTCCACTTT,CASSLSSPLHF
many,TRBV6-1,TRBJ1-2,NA,TGTGCCAGCAGTAAACGGGTGCTTGGCTATGGCTACACCTTC,CASSKRVLGYGYTF